This TCR beta chain was sequenced for a study of OX40 agonist ivuxolimab in advanced cancers. This table comes from immunoSEQ multiplex PCR, and its TCRdb copy is limited to in-frame clones, with some not included. The table has some 80,000 clones, 94% seen once. The source is an adult with an advanced solid tumor such as melanoma, head and neck, liver or kidney cancer. Sequenced here: CD4+ or CD8+ T cells sorted from blood, sampled in a trial of the OX40 agonist ivuxolimab.

CDR3 protein: CASSEALVGGTEAFF. Written as DNA, the CDR3 is TGTGCCAGCAGTGAAGCGTTAGTCGGGGGGACTGAAGCTTTCTTT. The V gene is TRBV6-1, the J gene TRBJ1-1; D perhaps matches TRBD1 (5 bases). Per the germline V gene, CDR1 is MNHNS and CDR2 is SASEGT. The CDR3 runs to 15 residues. V shed 0 bases and J shed 5 bases, with 13 bases lying between them.